This TCR beta chain derives from a study of graft-versus-host responses after intestinal transplantation. Study details: In this cohort, recipients had multivisceral, liver-intestinal, or isolated intestinal transplants. Induction with anti-thymocyte globulin, then tacrolimus and steroids for roughly 3 years, was given to all recipients.

Germline assignment: CDR1 MNHEY and CDR2 SVGAGI. The CDR3 totals 13 residues. J gave up 4 bases and V 6 bases, and 2 bases lay outside the gene matches. Study-level points and caveats: Allografts from individuals with graft-donor T cell macrochimerism displayed high graft-versus-host to host-versus-graft clonal ratios.

Repertoires were generated with immunoSEQ multiplex PCR, while TCRdb's copy carries only in-frame clones and drops some. Altogether 25,000 to 30,000 clones are present, 82% being singletons, with the ten largest covering 0.7%. On this clone: Its cognate antigen is unknown.

The chain couples TRBV6-5 to TRBJ1-1; 10 bases are shared with TRBD1. This clonotype was sampled from a human donor who received an intestinal transplant. The sequencing here drew on unstimulated CD4+ T cells sorted from spleen or lymph node cells, taken before intestinal transplant. DNA of the CDR3: TGTGCCAGCAGGACAGGGGGCGGCACTGAAGCTTTCTTT. Protein sequence: CASRTGGGTEAFF.